Sequencing of this T cell receptor (beta chain) was carried out in a study of blood T cell repertoires in COVID-19 (dated by TCRdb to between 2020 and 2021). For the study in its entirety: The collaborator samples originated in the United States, Italy and Spain and spanned the acute and convalescent phases of COVID-19. The prospective study material was composed of cDNA or gDNA derived from T cells, B-cell-depleted T cells, or PBMCs. Subjects who had been exposed to COVID-19, were actively infected with it, or had recovered from it provided the deeply sampled blood TCRbeta repertoires that made up the dataset. A freely available public database, intended as a resource for researchers studying the immune response to SARS-CoV-2, is where the repertoires were released. The samples were drawn from the first 160 participants of the ongoing ImmuneRACE study and from about 1,200 subjects provided by 6 global collaborators. Nearly every sample came with metadata listing a de-identified subject ID, COVID-19 status, age in years and sex. Where HLA class I and class II types were available, the types were taken from metadata supplied by the sample provider, not from assay-based typing. Here is what the overall study found, with its caveats: Clinical and demographic metadata were provided uncurated, with the amount varying by source and participant.

Participants in the prospective study were enrolled through a virtual design, were aged about 18 to 90 years, and lived in approximately 25 United States geographic areas. In the prospective study, participants were assigned to cohorts based on the clinical history participants reported in a screening survey and a study questionnaire. Exposed participants had been in contact, within 2 weeks of entering the study, with a person who had a PCR-confirmed or clinician-diagnosed case of COVID-19. Mobile phlebotomists in the prospective study collected whole blood, serum and a nasopharyngeal or oropharyngeal swab from every participant. Over a roughly 2-month period, participants in the prospective study had the option of providing additional blood draws and questionnaires. Before DNA extraction, blood samples from the prospective study were shipped at room temperature or frozen. There are 15 amino acids in the CDR3, from cysteine to phenylalanine inclusive. Here the CDR3 DNA is all that survives: 45 bases in frame from base 1. Deletion took 4 bases off V and 3 bases off J, with a span of 17 bases between the germline ends. The germline V gene supplies CDR1 SGHDT and CDR2 YYEEEE.

TCRbeta CDR3 regions were amplified from genomic DNA using the immunoSEQ Assay, a bias-controlled multiplex PCR. Concerning the study's data processing: Within the assay, amplification of reference gene primers was used to estimate how many nucleated cells each sample contained. Sequence reads were collapsed and filtered to measure the absolute abundance of every unique TCRbeta CDR3 rearrangement. Productive Simpson clonality was computed per sample as the square root of Simpson's diversity index over productive rearrangements. TCRdb provides this immuneACCESS table in a form limited to in-frame rearrangements. Some clones are lacking; in checked studies, under half of them reflect an unresolved V gene, and why the rest are absent is not known. That table gives V, J and clone size, and the DNA gave D and trimming. Recorded for this sample are approximately 140,000 clones; 84% of them occurred a single time. Of the sample, 5% to 7% is held by the ten largest clones.

Turning to this clone: The antigen this receptor binds is unknown. Qualities for individual bases were not recorded, and no much larger clone is one base off.

This receptor chain uses TRBV5-6 and TRBJ2-7; no confident D gene assignment can be made. Specimen: PBMCs or T cells enriched from blood (not recorded which). The sequence derives from a woman between 45 and 65 years old who had been exposed to COVID-19. This receptor has the CDR3 CASSPREEGGYEQYF. The nucleotides read TGTGCCAGCAGCCCCCGAGAGGAAGGTGGCTACGAGCAGTACTTC.